This T cell receptor (beta chain) is from a study of T cell repertoires in cytomegalovirus infection. Study-level information: Based on public TCR beta signatures, there were indications of CMV infection and of a matching HLA type. General study findings and limits: There were carriers of CMV plus the relevant HLA, and cumulative public TCR beta family frequency identified them.

Germline V gives CDR1 MGHDK, CDR2 SYGVNS. The CDR3 length is 15 residues. TCRdb re-derived calls from the reads in MiXCR, one entry per CDR3 protein. Among fewer than 300,000 distinct CDR3 sequences, more than 20% were seen once, and the ten largest hold 14%. Concerning this clonotype: The antigen remains undetermined. A junction boundary mismatches the germline segment, possibly from a read error.

What was sequenced was PBMCs. The clonotype originates from a human donor in good health (CMV status not recorded). Some clones in this sample may be carry-over from other donors' samples. The rearrangement uses TRBV25-1 and TRBJ1-1; D gene uncertain. This CDR3 reads CASSDLGLGNTEALF. As DNA, the CDR3 is TGTGCCAGCAGTGACTTGGGTCTTGGGAACACTGAAGCTCTCTTT.